One and the same sample provided the 20 T cell receptor beta chains below, sequenced in a study of blood T cell repertoires in COVID-19. The method was immunoSEQ multiplex PCR; TCRdb's version includes in-frame clones alone and lacks a portion of them. Of 310,000 or so clones in the sample, around 88% were seen once. The specimen sequenced was PBMCs or T cells enriched from blood (not recorded which). These receptors all stem from a woman in her 40s who had recovered from COVID-19.

The chain joins TRBV30 to TRBJ2-3; D is unresolved. In germline, CDR1 is GTSNPN, CDR2 SVGIG (reference sequence). The CDR3 loop spans 12 amino acids. The V gene lost 4 bases and the J gene lost 1 base, with 6 bases spanning the gap. The CDR3 sequence is CAWISRTDTQYF. DNA for the CDR3: TGTGCCTGGATCAGTCGCACAGATACGCAGTATTTT.

This chain uses TRBV7-2 with TRBJ2-5, with TRBD1 as a possible D gene (5 bases). Germline loops: CDR1 SGHTA, CDR2 FQGNSA. This CDR3 is 15 amino acids long. V lost 1 base and J 4 bases, leaving 13 bases between the germline ends. CDR3 loop: CASSLEIPQGETQYF. DNA for the CDR3: TGTGCCAGCAGCTTAGAGATACCGCAGGGAGAGACCCAGTACTTC.

The table lists this clone with a count of one. V usage is TRBV4-1 and J usage is TRBJ2-5, with TRBD2 matching over 10 bases. Germline V gene data show CDR1 as MGHRA and CDR2 as YSYEKL. The CDR3 is made up of 20 amino acids. J lost 3 bases, V lost 4 bases, and 20 bases had no gene match. For the CDR3, the DNA is TGCGCCAGCAGCCCCAACGGGGGGACGAGCGGGAGGGCGGGTAAAGAGACCCAGTACTTC. Translated: CASSPNGGTSGRAGKETQYF.

CDR3 protein: CASSESANYYYGYTF. The CDR3 nucleotides read TGTGCCAGCAGTGAATCGGCCAACTACTACTATGGCTACACCTTC. The chain links TRBV2 to TRBJ1-2; no clear D. The germline CDR1 and CDR2 sequences are SNHLY and FYNNEI. The CDR3 extends over 15 amino acids. V was clipped by 2 bases and J by 3 bases, with 13 bases between them.

The rearrangement uses TRBV2 and TRBJ2-1; D is unclear. Trimming shortened V by 4 bases and J by 0 bases, and 10 bases separated the two germline ends. This CDR3 has 15 amino acids. Germline CDR1 reads SNHLY; CDR2 reads FYNNEI. The CDR3 reads CASSGQVGSYNEQFF. The CDR3 nucleotides are TGTGCCAGCAGTGGGCAGGTTGGCTCCTACAATGAGCAGTTCTTC.

The rearrangement uses TRBV9 and TRBJ2-1; perhaps TRBD2 as D (5 bases). This CDR3 has 15 residues. The germline V and J ends were trimmed by 8 bases and 5 bases, with 20 bases remaining between them. CDR1 SGDLS and CDR2 YYNGEE come from the germline V gene. The CDR3 DNA reads as TGTGCCAGTGGAACTCACTCTAAACTAGACAATGAGCAGTTCTTC. It yields the protein CASGTHSKLDNEQFF. The variable domain in full, completed from reference TRBV9 and TRBJ2-1, reads DSGVTQTPKHLITATGQRVTLRCSPRSGDLSVYWYQQSLDQGLQFLIQYYNGEERAKGNILERFSAQQFPDLHSELNLSSLELGDSALYFCASGTHSKLDNEQFFGPGTRLTVL.

The V call is TRBV7-2, the J call TRBJ2-7, with unresolved D. The V end lost 5 bases, the J end lost 3 bases, and 14 bases lay between the germline ends. This CDR3 spans 14 amino acids. CDR1 and CDR2 (germline): SGHTA, FQGNSA. The CDR3 spells CASSPARSNYEQYF. The CDR3 DNA is TGTGCCAGCAGCCCTGCTAGATCTAACTACGAGCAGTACTTC.

The genes are TRBV7-2 and TRBJ2-3; D is uncertain. CDR3 length: 17 amino acids. The germline V and J ends were trimmed by 1 base and 0 bases, with 14 bases remaining between them. Germline CDR1 is SGHTA and CDR2 is FQGNSA. The CDR3 protein is CASSLGSWASSTDTQYF. The CDR3 DNA sequence: TGTGCCAGCAGCTTAGGGTCCTGGGCCAGCAGCACAGATACGCAGTATTTT. The full variable domain, its missing parts supplied by reference TRBV7-2 and TRBJ2-3, is GAGVSQSPSNKVTEKGKDVELRCDPISGHTALYWYRQSLGQGLEFLIYFQGNSAPDKSGLPSDRFSAERTGGSVSTLTIQRTQQEDSAVYLCASSLGSWASSTDTQYFGPGTRLTVL.

The chain couples TRBV7-2 to TRBJ2-1, with 9 bases lining up with TRBD2. CDR1 is SGHTA, CDR2 FQGNSA, per germline. This CDR3 is 15 amino acids long. V was pared by 3 bases and J by 5 bases, with 5 bases of the junction left unmatched. The CDR3 sequence: CASSFAGLANNEQFF. The CDR3 DNA reads TGTGCCAGCAGCTTCGCGGGACTAGCCAACAATGAGCAGTTCTTC.

V usage is TRBV9 and J usage is TRBJ2-1, with 7 nucleotides matching TRBD2. CDR1 is SGDLS and CDR2 is YYNGEE in the germline V gene. The junction had 9 bases not matched to a gene; V was cut back by 0 bases and J by 6 bases. The CDR3 contains 16 residues. The chain's CDR3 is CASSVAIAGASNEQFF. Here the CDR3 DNA reads TGTGCCAGCAGCGTAGCTATTGCGGGAGCAAGCAATGAGCAGTTCTTC.

Only one count was recorded for this clone. The gene calls are TRBV7-2 and TRBJ2-7, with 8 nucleotides matching TRBD1. V dropped 5 bases and J dropped 2; count of bases not matched to a gene: 11. In germline, CDR1 is SGHTA, CDR2 FQGNSA. This CDR3 region has 16 residues. The CDR3 DNA sequence: TGTGCCAGCAGCCGCCACCCGGGACAGGCCGCCTACGAGCAGTACTTC. Residues: CASSRHPGQAAYEQYF.

CDR3 in DNA: TGCGCCAGCAGCCAAGGGACAGTTGAGTACTTC. It codes for CASSQGTVEYF. J is TRBJ2-4 and V is TRBV4-1; D is possibly TRBD1 (6 bases). The V end lost 1 base, the J end lost 14 bases, and 9 bases lay between the germline ends. The CDR3 runs to 11 residues. Germline V lookup: CDR1 MGHRA, CDR2 YSYEKL.

V gene TRBV10-3 combines with J gene TRBJ1-1; the D gene is possibly TRBD1 (5 bases). This CDR3 is built from 13 residues. The germline V and J ends were trimmed by 11 bases and 2 bases, with 15 bases remaining between them. The germline V gene encodes CDR1 ENHRY and CDR2 SYGVKD. CDR3 in amino acids: CAVRQNLNTEAFF. CDR3 in DNA: TGTGCCGTTAGACAGAACTTAAACACTGAAGCTTTCTTT.

As DNA, the CDR3 is TGCAGCGTTGAAGATGAAGTCCCAGGAGGGACCTACGAGCAGTACTTC. It translates to CSVEDEVPGGTYEQYF. The gene calls are TRBV29-1 and TRBJ2-7, with D tentatively TRBD2 (6 bases). Germline V gene sequence: CDR1 SQVTM, CDR2 ANQGSEA. V was cut by 0 bases and J by 2 bases, with 17 bases left in between. This CDR3 is 16 amino acids long.

A single count supports this clone. This sequence joins TRBV18 and TRBJ2-1; TRBD2 agrees at 11 bases. The germline V gene encodes CDR1 KGHSH and CDR2 LQKENI. This CDR3 has 15 residues. The junction had 4 bases not matched to a gene; V was cut back by 6 bases and J by 3 bases. CDR3 in DNA: TGTGCCAGCTCCTTAGCGGGAGGGGACTACAATGAGCAGTTCTTC. Encoded protein: CASSLAGGDYNEQFF.

The chain uses TRBV7-2 and TRBJ2-3; a weak D match, TRBD1 (5 bases). Trimming cost V 5 bases and J 0 bases, with 9 bases left between them. Germline assignment: CDR1 SGHTA and CDR2 FQGNSA. The CDR3 sequence is 14 residues long. The CDR3 region has the DNA TGTGCCAGCAGCCTTGGGGCTAGCACAGATACGCAGTATTTT. Protein sequence: CASSLGASTDTQYF.

The DNA for the CDR3 is TGTGCCAGCAGCCTTAGCGGGAGGACCCAGTACTTC. Amino acid sequence: CASSLSGRTQYF. The V call is TRBV5-4, the J call TRBJ2-5; TRBD2 aligns across 9 bases. CDR1 and CDR2 from the germline V gene are SGHNT and YYREEE (reference sequence). CDR3 length: 12 residues. The V gene end was trimmed by 4 bases and the J gene end by 7 bases; junction bases not matched to a gene: 2.

The genes are TRBV2 and TRBJ2-1; TRBD1 might be the D (5 bases). V shed 10 bases and J shed 5 bases, with 18 bases lying between them. Germline CDR1 is SNHLY and CDR2 is FYNNEI. The CDR3 is 14 amino acids. CDR3 DNA sequence: TGTGCCACCGCCTTGGACACCGGACACAATGAGCAGTTCTTC. Translation: CATALDTGHNEQFF.

CDR3 coding DNA: TGTGCCAGCAGTTTAGTCGGGACAGGGTCCAGCGAGCAGTACTTC. Translating gives CASSLVGTGSSEQYF. This chain links TRBV28 with TRBJ2-7; 9 bases line up with TRBD1. Trimming cost V 2 bases and J 6 bases; bases outside gene matches: 8. Germline V gene lookup returns CDR1 MDHEN and CDR2 SYDVKM. CDR3 length: 15 residues.

This rearrangement joins TRBV4-1 to TRBJ2-2; 10 bases are a match to TRBD2. Per germline, CDR1 MGHRA and CDR2 YSYEKL. Losses at the gene ends were 2 bases for V and 6 bases for J; bases not matched to a gene: 9. The CDR3 covers 17 residues. The CDR3 reads CASSQPGTSAFPGELFF. In DNA form, the CDR3 reads TGCGCCAGCAGCCAACCCGGGACTAGCGCTTTCCCCGGGGAGCTGTTTTTT.